These 15 T cell receptor beta chains came from one sample sequenced in a study of T cells after yellow fever vaccination (dated by TCRdb to between 2018 and 2021). Interpreted using the paper, the treatment or condition label stands for: live attenuated yellow fever vaccine strain. Libraries were constructed by 5' RACE. Instrument used: Illumina HiSeq 2500. TCRdb took the public reads, trimmed them with fastp at Q25, ran MiXCR for clone calling and kept in-frame beta chains. Records with the same CDR3 protein are collapsed into one entry carrying the most frequent genes and DNA. The sample data list nearly 350,000 distinct CDR3 sequences, and 8% to 9.5% of these were observed just once. 15% to 20% of the sample goes to the ten largest clones. Sequenced here: PBMCs, sampled 35 to 50 days after the first yellow fever vaccination. These receptors were obtained from a man in his late teens or twenties who received the YFV17D yellow fever vaccine.

This clonotype was seen only a few times. The V and J genes are TRBV4-1 and TRBJ2-3, with D uncertain. V dropped 2 bases and J dropped 0 bases, with 9 bases sitting between them. This CDR3 spans 15 amino acids. Germline V lookup: CDR1 MGHRA, CDR2 YSYEKL. CDR3 loop: CASSQMDRSTDTQYF. The CDR3 DNA is TGCGCCAGCAGCCAAATGGACCGGAGCACAGATACGCAGTATTTT.

The chain recombines TRBV5-4 with TRBJ2-7; 8 bases are a match to TRBD1. V lost 3 bases to trimming and J lost 0 bases; unmatched junction nucleotides: 5. Looked up from germline, CDR1 is SGHNT and CDR2 is YYREEE (reference sequence). This CDR3 is 15 amino acids long. The CDR3 sequence: CASSSRDRPSYEQYF. CDR3 bases: TGTGCCAGCAGCTCCCGGGACAGGCCCTCCTACGAGCAGTACTTC.

The sample holds a few counts of this clonotype. The J gene is TRBJ2-7, the V gene TRBV7-9; 8 bases match TRBD1. Germline CDR1 is SEHNR and CDR2 is FQNEAQ (reference sequence). The CDR3 sequence is 15 residues long. Germline trimming cut 1 base from V and 4 bases from J; bases unmatched to any gene: 6. The DNA for the CDR3 is TGTGCCAGCAGCTTAGGCCAGGGGGCGATTTACGAGCAGTACTTC. Amino acids: CASSLGQGAIYEQYF.

The rearrangement uses TRBV5-1 and TRBJ1-6; D is possibly TRBD1 (6 bases). Trimming took 2 bases from V and 4 from J, leaving 10 bases between them. Germline CDR1 reads SGHRS; CDR2 reads YFSETQ. This CDR3 region has 15 residues. The CDR3 here is CASSLNRVYNSPLHF. CDR3 sequence (DNA): TGCGCCAGCAGCTTAAACAGGGTATATAATTCACCCCTCCACTTT.

The rearrangement joins TRBV6-2 or TRBV6-3 to TRBJ1-6, with D possibly matching TRBD1 (5 bases). There are 17 residues in the CDR3. Germline CDR1 and CDR2: MNHEY and SVGEGT. V was cut by 0 bases and J by 7 bases, with 16 bases left in between. This chain's CDR3 is CASSYSIRGPGNSPLHF. The CDR3 region has the DNA TGTGCCAGCAGTTACTCGATTCGGGGACCAGGGAATTCACCCCTCCACTTT.

This clonotype was detected a few times. This chain uses TRBV20-1 with TRBJ2-3; the D gene is possibly TRBD2 (5 bases). V was trimmed by 7 bases and J by 5 bases, leaving 10 bases between them. The CDR3 is 11 residues long. From germline, CDR1 is DFQATT and CDR2 SNEGSKA (reference sequence). CDR3 DNA: TGCAGTGGGACTCCGGGAGATACGCAGTATTTT. Translation gives CSGTPGDTQYF.

This clonotype was seen more than once but under ten times. This chain connects TRBV11-2 to TRBJ2-7; TRBD2 matches at 7 bases. Germline CDR1 is SGHAT and CDR2 is FQNNGV. The CDR3 has 17 residues. J lost 3 bases, V lost 8 bases, and 19 bases had no gene match. CDR3 DNA sequence: TGTGCCAGCTCCTTTATGGGCGGGGGATACAGGAGCTACGAGCAGTACTTC. This translates into CASSFMGGGYRSYEQYF.

The V gene is TRBV9, the J gene TRBJ2-1, with D maybe TRBD1 (6 bases). V dropped 3 bases and J dropped 2 bases, with 9 bases sitting between them. Germline V gene lookup returns CDR1 SGDLS and CDR2 YYNGEE. This CDR3 has 14 amino acids. The CDR3 DNA reads as TGTGCCAGCAGCGAGGACAGAACCTACAATGAGCAGTTCTTC. Protein sequence: CASSEDRTYNEQFF.

V gene TRBV12-5 combines with J gene TRBJ2-5; 10 bases fit TRBD2. J was trimmed by 4 bases and V by 6 bases; bases with no gene match: 11. The CDR3 totals 16 residues. Germline assignment: CDR1 LGHNT and CDR2 FRNRAP. The DNA for the CDR3 is TGTGCTAGTGGCCAGGGGGCTAGCGGGGGCTTAGAGACCCAGTACTTC. This gives the protein CASGQGASGGLETQYF. The full variable domain, with the rest looked up from reference TRBV12-5 and TRBJ2-5, is DARVTQTPRHKVTEMGQEVTMRCQPILGHNTVFWYRQTMMQGLELLAYFRNRAPLDDSGMPKDRFSAEMPDATLATLKIQPSEPRDSAVYFCASGQGASGGLETQYFGPGTRLLVL.

This chain links TRBV7-9 with TRBJ2-1, with D tentatively TRBD1 (6 bases). The V gene lost 5 bases and the J gene lost 7 bases, with 18 bases spanning the gap. CDR1 is SEHNR, CDR2 FQNEAQ, per germline (reference sequence). The CDR3 has 15 residues. The CDR3 DNA reads as TGTGCCAGCAGCATTCTACAGGGTCTTGGGAATGAGCAGTTCTTC. It specifies CASSILQGLGNEQFF.

This clonotype was seen more than once but under ten times. This chain uses TRBV15 with TRBJ2-3; 8 nucleotides match TRBD2. CDR3 length: 13 residues. The germline V gene encodes CDR1 LNHNV and CDR2 YYDKDF (reference sequence). Trimming took 8 bases from V and 6 from J; bases not matched to a gene: 7. The CDR3 spells CATGRRGADTQYF. In nucleotides, the CDR3 is TGTGCCACCGGGCGGCGGGGGGCGGATACGCAGTATTTT.

This clonotype was seen at least ten times. The gene calls are TRBV4-1 and TRBJ2-1; 9 bases are shared with TRBD1. Germline lookup yields CDR1 MGHRA and CDR2 YSYEKL. V lost 2 bases, J lost 1 base, and 6 bases stayed unmatched. The CDR3 covers 17 residues. DNA for the CDR3: TGCGCCAGCAGCCAATTACCGGGACAGGGATCCTACAATGAGCAGTTCTTC. Its protein is CASSQLPGQGSYNEQFF.

The table lists this clonotype with a few counts. In DNA form, the CDR3 reads TGTGCCAGCAGCCCCCGTGTAGCTAGCTATACAGATACGCAGTATTTT. Its translation is CASSPRVASYTDTQYF. The chain uses TRBV5-4 and TRBJ2-3; possible D gene TRBD2, 5 bases. Trimming removed 4 bases at V and 3 bases at J, with 18 bases between. Germline V gives CDR1 SGHNT, CDR2 YYREEE (reference sequence). The CDR3 has 16 residues.

V usage is TRBV7-9 and J usage is TRBJ2-3; no clear D gene. The CDR3 has 14 amino acids. Trimming pared 4 bases from V and 6 bases from J, leaving 14 bases between. From germline, CDR1 is SEHNR and CDR2 FQNEAQ (reference sequence). The DNA for the CDR3 is TGTGCCAGCAGCTCCCTCAGACTGGAGGATACGCAGTATTTT. This gives the protein CASSSLRLEDTQYF.

This clonotype was observed at least ten times. The CDR3: CASRLTGYYGYTF. For the CDR3, the DNA is TGTGCCAGCAGATTGACAGGTTACTATGGCTACACCTTC. The rearrangement uses TRBV12-3 or TRBV12-4 and TRBJ1-2; possible D gene TRBD1, 6 bases. Trimming left V 6 bases short and J 3 bases short, with 11 bases between. This CDR3 contains 13 residues.